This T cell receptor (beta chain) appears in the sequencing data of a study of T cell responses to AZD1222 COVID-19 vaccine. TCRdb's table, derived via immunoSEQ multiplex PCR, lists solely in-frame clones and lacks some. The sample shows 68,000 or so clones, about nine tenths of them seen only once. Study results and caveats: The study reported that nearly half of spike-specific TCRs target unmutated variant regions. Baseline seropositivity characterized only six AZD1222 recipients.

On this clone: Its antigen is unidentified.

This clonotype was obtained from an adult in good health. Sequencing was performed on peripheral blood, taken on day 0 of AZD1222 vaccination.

CDR3 sequence: CASSPSHVVVGYGYTF. DNA of the CDR3: TGTGCCAGTAGCCCCTCACATGTTGTGGTGGGCTATGGCTACACCTTC. The V gene is TRBV19, the J gene TRBJ1-2; D remains unclear. The CDR3 totals 16 residues. V lost 6 bases and J lost 4, with 21 bases in between. Germline lookup yields CDR1 LNHDA and CDR2 SQIVND (reference sequence).